This T cell receptor (beta chain) is from a study of T-cell memory formation after mild COVID-19. Study-wide points: Certain responding clones were present in pre-infection memory, suggesting participation of cross-reactive memory. Later expanders leaned toward CD4+, whereas clones contracting from day 15 to 85 were balanced CD4/CD8.

Trimming left V 7 bases short and J 0 bases short, with 14 bases between. The CDR3 runs 15 residues. CDR1 KGHDR and CDR2 SFDVKD come from the germline V gene. On this clonotype itself: The antigen is unknown.

TCRdb re-called the 5' RACE reads through MiXCR, storing one row per CDR3 protein. The data hold about 200,000 distinct CDR3 sequences, with roughly 17% observed a single time. Sequences were obtained from PBMCs or a T cell subset sorted from them (not recorded which). This TCR was sampled from an adult woman who had mild COVID-19 (a few samples of this study predate the infection). Cell type and time point are not known. V gene TRBV24-1 combines with J gene TRBJ1-1, with D possibly matching TRBD1 (5 bases). The CDR3 region is CATRDGAGMNTEAFF. CDR3 sequence (DNA): TGTGCCACCAGGGACGGGGCGGGAATGAACACTGAAGCTTTCTTT.